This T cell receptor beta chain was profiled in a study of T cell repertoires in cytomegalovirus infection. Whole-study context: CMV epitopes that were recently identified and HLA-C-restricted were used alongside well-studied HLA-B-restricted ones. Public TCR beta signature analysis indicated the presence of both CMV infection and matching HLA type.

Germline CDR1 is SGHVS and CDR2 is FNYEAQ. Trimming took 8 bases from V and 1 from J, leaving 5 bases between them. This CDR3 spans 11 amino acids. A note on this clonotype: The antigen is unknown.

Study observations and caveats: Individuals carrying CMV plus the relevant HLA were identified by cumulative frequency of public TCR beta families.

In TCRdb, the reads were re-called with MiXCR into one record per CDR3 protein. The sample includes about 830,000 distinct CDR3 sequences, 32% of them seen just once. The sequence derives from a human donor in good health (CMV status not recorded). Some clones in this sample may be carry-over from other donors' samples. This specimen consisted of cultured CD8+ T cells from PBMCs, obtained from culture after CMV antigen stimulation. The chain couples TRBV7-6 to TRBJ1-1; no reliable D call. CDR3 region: CASWANTEAFF. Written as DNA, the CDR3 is TGTGCCAGCTGGGCGAACACTGAAGCTTTCTTT.